A selection of T cell receptor beta chains follows, all from one sample in a study of PD-1 blockade in classical Hodgkin lymphoma. Assay: immunoSEQ multiplex PCR; the TCRdb copy retains only in-frame clones and omits some. The sample includes around 91,000 clones, about 89% of them seen just once. The sample here was peripheral blood mononuclear cells (PBMCs), taken at baseline. The receptors derive from a human donor with classical Hodgkin lymphoma. Both conserved end residues are part of each CDR3. D genes are given only for firm matches. For some rows the clone size is stated as once, few or many, or as a class when expanded; others skip it.

CDR3 protein,CDR3 DNA,J gene,D gene,V gene,clone size
CAWTGTVDEQFF,TGTGCCTGGACTGGGACTGTGGATGAGCAGTTCTTC,TRBJ2-1,NA,TRBV30,NA
CASSAQGFSYEQYF,TGTGCCAGCAGTGCCCAGGGGTTTTCTTACGAGCAGTACTTC,TRBJ2-7,NA,TRBV2,NA
CASRTDRTTTEAFF,TGTGCCAGCAGGACAGATAGGACAACCACTGAAGCTTTCTTT,TRBJ1-1,NA,TRBV2,NA
CASSARTSGSHEQFF,TGTGCCAGCAGCGCTCGGACTAGCGGGAGCCATGAGCAGTTCTTC,TRBJ2-1,TRBD2,TRBV9,NA
CASSLSGLNTEAFF,TGTGCCAGCAGCCTTTCGGGCCTGAACACTGAAGCTTTCTTT,TRBJ1-1,NA,TRBV7-9,NA
CASTPGGWNYGYTF,TGTGCCAGTACCCCCGGTGGGTGGAACTATGGCTACACCTTC,TRBJ1-2,NA,TRBV19,NA
CASSALGTDTQYF,TGTGCCAGCAGTGCTCTAGGCACAGATACGCAGTATTTT,TRBJ2-3,NA,TRBV2,NA
CASSFPGGAEAFF,TGTGCCAGCAGTTTTCCCGGGGGAGCTGAAGCTTTCTTT,TRBJ1-1,NA,TRBV27,NA
CASSMTGVQETQYF,TGTGCCAGTAGTATGACGGGGGTACAAGAGACCCAGTACTTC,TRBJ2-5,NA,TRBV19,NA
CASSLGTYEQYF,TGTGCCAGCAGCTTGGGGACGTACGAGCAGTACTTC,TRBJ2-7,NA,TRBV5-5,NA
CASSKAWSNTEAFF,TGTGCCAGTAGTAAGGCCTGGAGTAACACTGAAGCTTTCTTT,TRBJ1-1,NA,TRBV19,NA
CASSFKVSDTQYF,TGTGCCAGCAGCTTCAAGGTCTCAGATACGCAGTATTTT,TRBJ2-3,NA,TRBV5-4,NA
CASTPGPASYEQYF,TGTGCCAGTACGCCCGGCCCAGCATCCTACGAGCAGTACTTC,TRBJ2-7,NA,TRBV7-2,once
CASSTQRDQPQHF,TGTGCCAGTAGTACCCAAAGAGATCAGCCCCAGCATTTT,TRBJ1-5,NA,TRBV19,NA
CSVGDPRGGGFQETQYF,TGCAGCGTTGGAGACCCCAGGGGTGGCGGGTTCCAAGAGACCCAGTACTTC,TRBJ2-5,NA,TRBV29-1,few
CASSLASATQETQYF,TGTGCCAGCAGCTTAGCCTCAGCGACCCAAGAGACCCAGTACTTC,TRBJ2-5,NA,TRBV13,NA
CASTQEIGQPQHF,TGTGCCAGCACCCAGGAGATTGGGCAGCCCCAGCATTTT,TRBJ1-5,NA,TRBV6-1,NA
CASSLSQNYGYTF,TGTGCCAGCAGTTTGAGTCAGAACTATGGCTACACCTTC,TRBJ1-2,NA,TRBV6-5,NA
CASTKREFLIDTEAFF,TGTGCCAGCACCAAAAGAGAGTTTTTAATTGACACTGAAGCTTTCTTT,TRBJ1-1,NA,TRBV2,NA
CASSLERDYGYTF,TGTGCCAGCAGCTTAGAACGCGACTATGGCTACACCTTC,TRBJ1-2,NA,TRBV11-3,NA
CASTGRRISEQYF,TGTGCCAGCACGGGCAGGCGCATTTCCGAGCAGTACTTC,TRBJ2-7,NA,TRBV2,NA
CASRSGTRLEKLFF,TGTGCCAGCCGCTCCGGGACACGCCTTGAAAAACTGTTTTTT,TRBJ1-4,NA,TRBV6-6,NA
CASSSSGKEAYEQYF,TGTGCCAGCAGCTCTAGCGGGAAAGAAGCCTACGAGCAGTACTTC,TRBJ2-7,TRBD2,TRBV7-8,NA
CASRRQGNLNNEQFF,TGTGCCAGCAGGCGACAGGGAAACCTGAACAATGAGCAGTTCTTC,TRBJ2-1,TRBD1,TRBV2,NA
CASSYFDTYNEKLFF,TGTGCCAGCAGTTACTTCGACACTTACAATGAAAAACTGTTTTTT,TRBJ1-4,NA,TRBV6-5,once
CASSLPGRDEKLFF,TGTGCCAGCAGTCTCCCGGGAAGGGATGAAAAACTGTTTTTT,TRBJ1-4,NA,TRBV2,NA
CASSEGSWNQPQHF,TGCGCCAGCAGTGAAGGGAGCTGGAATCAGCCCCAGCATTTT,TRBJ1-5,NA,TRBV10-2,once
CAWSAPVGQPQHF,TGTGCCTGGAGTGCCCCGGTTGGACAGCCCCAGCATTTT,TRBJ1-5,NA,TRBV30,NA
CASSPTRLSEQFF,TGTGCCAGCAGCCCGACTAGACTCAGTGAGCAGTTCTTC,TRBJ2-1,NA,TRBV27,NA
CAWSRQRDTQYF,TGTGCCTGGAGTAGGCAAAGGGATACGCAGTATTTT,TRBJ2-3,NA,TRBV30,NA
CASSPGWQERQYF,TGTGCCAGCTCACCAGGTTGGCAGGAGCGCCAGTACTTC,TRBJ2-5,NA,TRBV18,NA
CASSERQGTSYEQYF,TGTGCCAGCAGTGAAAGACAGGGAACCTCTTACGAGCAGTACTTC,TRBJ2-7,TRBD1,TRBV6-1,NA
CAWDRTGGISYEQYF,TGTGCCTGGGATAGGACAGGGGGCATCTCCTACGAGCAGTACTTC,TRBJ2-7,TRBD1,TRBV30,NA
CTASNLAGGPDEQYF,TGTACTGCCAGCAACCTAGCGGGAGGGCCTGACGAGCAGTACTTC,TRBJ2-7,TRBD2,TRBV27,NA
CASSEISRVSFSPQHF,TGTGCCAGCAGTGAAATTAGCAGAGTCTCTTTTTCGCCCCAGCATTTT,TRBJ1-5,NA,TRBV2,NA
CSAKGANPYEQYF,TGCAGCGCTAAGGGGGCTAATCCCTACGAGCAGTACTTC,TRBJ2-7,TRBD1,TRBV29-1,once
CASSLQGGLTSYEQYF,TGTGCCAGCAGCTTGCAGGGAGGCTTAACATCCTACGAGCAGTACTTC,TRBJ2-7,NA,TRBV11-1,NA
CASSVGVGNQPQHF,TGTGCCAGCAGCGTCGGGGTAGGCAATCAGCCCCAGCATTTT,TRBJ1-5,NA,TRBV11-2,few
CASSLAGAGREQYF,TGTGCCAGCAGCTTAGCGGGAGCCGGTCGGGAGCAGTACTTC,TRBJ2-7,NA,TRBV7-8,NA
CASSPTRQGVRETQYF,TGTGCCAGCAGTCCTACCAGACAGGGGGTAAGGGAGACCCAGTACTTC,TRBJ2-5,TRBD1,TRBV5-6,NA
CASSLQTDGTDTQYF,TGTGCCAGCAGCTTACAGACAGATGGGACAGATACGCAGTATTTT,TRBJ2-3,NA,TRBV5-6,NA
CASSSDRLEAFF,TGCGCCAGCAGCTCCGACAGATTAGAAGCTTTCTTT,TRBJ1-1,NA,TRBV5-1,NA
CASSLGGGGNNEKLFF,TGTGCCAGCAGTTTAGGCGGCGGGGGAAATAATGAAAAACTGTTTTTT,TRBJ1-4,NA,TRBV28,NA
CASSHRDREHQETQYF,TGTGCCAGCAGCCACCGGGACAGGGAACACCAAGAGACCCAGTACTTC,TRBJ2-5,TRBD1,TRBV4-2,NA
CASSPETAASGNTIYF,TGTGCCAGCTCACCAGAGACCGCGGCATCTGGAAACACCATATATTTT,TRBJ1-3,NA,TRBV18,NA
CASSGPGLAELELEGELFF,TGTGCCAGCAGTGGACCGGGACTAGCGGAACTAGAGCTCGAGGGGGAGCTGTTTTTT,TRBJ2-2,TRBD2,TRBV27,NA
CASSREDTGELFF,TGTGCCAGCAGCCGGGAGGACACCGGGGAGCTGTTTTTT,TRBJ2-2,TRBD2,TRBV7-2,NA
CASSQEIVISGRGADTQYF,TGTGCCAGCAGCCAAGAAATCGTAATTAGCGGGAGGGGAGCAGATACGCAGTATTTT,TRBJ2-3,TRBD2,TRBV4-2,NA
CSVGLTDNEQFF,TGCAGCGTTGGACTAACCGACAATGAGCAGTTCTTC,TRBJ2-1,NA,TRBV29-1,NA
CATSREPPTSGRAPEQFF,TGTGCCACCAGCAGAGAGCCCCCGACTAGCGGGAGGGCCCCTGAGCAGTTCTTC,TRBJ2-1,TRBD2,TRBV15,once
CASSSGRTGNYEQYF,TGCGCCAGCAGCTCGGGGAGGACAGGGAACTACGAGCAGTACTTC,TRBJ2-7,TRBD1,TRBV5-1,NA
CATSIVGKQFF,TGTGCCACGTCGATCGTAGGAAAGCAGTTCTTC,TRBJ2-1,NA,TRBV6-5,NA